This T cell receptor beta chain derives from a study of blood T cell repertoires in COVID-19 (dated by TCRdb to 2019 to 2021). Broadly, across the study: The collaborator samples originated in the United States, Italy and Spain and spanned the acute and convalescent phases of COVID-19. The material from the prospective study consisted of cDNA or gDNA derived from T cells, B-cell-depleted T cells, or PBMCs. Deeply sampled blood TCRbeta repertoires from subjects exposed to, actively infected with, or recovered from COVID-19 were included in the dataset. The repertoires were released in a freely available public database meant as a resource for research on the immune response to SARS-CoV-2. The samples were drawn from the first 160 participants of the ongoing ImmuneRACE study and from 950 to 1,500 subjects provided by 6 global collaborators. The sample metadata nearly always contained a de-identified subject ID, COVID-19 status, age in years and sex. Where available, HLA class I and class II types were obtained from metadata supplied by the sample provider rather than from assay-based typing. Points the paper makes about the study in general: The quantity of clinical and demographic metadata differed by source and by participant and was supplied without curation.

About this clone: What this receptor recognizes is not known. Base qualities are missing; no much larger clone stands one base away.

From cysteine to phenylalanine, the CDR3 is 14 amino acids long. CDR3 DNA only is kept here, 42 bases in frame from base 1. V drops 10 bases and J drops 4 bases, leaving 16 bases in between. CDR1 and CDR2 (ENHRY, SYGVKD) derive from the germline V gene. The immunoSEQ Assay, a bias-controlled multiplex PCR, was used to amplify TCRbeta CDR3 regions from genomic DNA. From the authors' description of their analysis: The number of nucleated cells in each sample was estimated from the amplification of reference gene primers within the assay. To quantify the absolute abundance of each unique TCRbeta CDR3 rearrangement, sequence reads were collapsed and filtered. Productive Simpson clonality was computed per sample as the square root of Simpson's diversity index over productive rearrangements. TCRdb provides this immuneACCESS table in a form limited to in-frame rearrangements. Some clones are lacking; in checked studies, under half of them reflect an unresolved V gene, and why the rest are absent is not known. For V, J and clone size, that table is used; D and trimming come from the DNA. Within this sample are 150,000 to 200,000 clones, with 70% to 85% of them counted one time only. The top ten clonotypes cover more than 10% of the sample.

Enrolling through a virtual design, the prospective study's participants ranged in age from about 18 to 100 years and lived across 20 to 30 United States geographic areas. Cohort assignment in the prospective study relied on participant-reported clinical history from a screening survey and a study questionnaire. Recovered participants in ImmuneRACE Cohort 3 were defined as having two consecutive negative NP/OP PCR tests, clearance from a healthcare professional, or resolution of symptoms. Mobile phlebotomists in the prospective study collected whole blood, serum and a nasopharyngeal or oropharyngeal swab from every participant. Participants in the prospective study had the option to provide additional blood draws and questionnaires over an approximately two-month period. Prospective study blood samples were shipped either frozen or at room temperature before DNA extraction.

The sample taken for sequencing was PBMCs or T cells enriched from blood (not recorded which). The sequence came from a man aged 50-60 years who had recovered from COVID-19. Recombination linked TRBV10-3 to TRBJ1-4, with TRBD1 tentatively as D gene (5 bases match). The CDR3 sequence is CATGTGGGNEKLFF. The nucleotides read TGTGCCACCGGCACTGGGGGGGGTAATGAAAAACTGTTTTTT.